This record covers a single T cell receptor beta chain. Its antigen is unknown. The sample belongs to a study of cytomegalovirus exposure and HLA in healthy donors. Study overall: One earlier analysis, a look at approximately 180 million T cells, found some 120 million unique TCR beta sequences. Study findings and constraints: Most subjects had HLA-A and HLA-B alleles reportedly predicted accurately by TCR beta sequences. CMV serostatus was the sole immune exposure information available. Most TCR sequences were uncommon, yet certain public TCRs appeared in many donors.

V was pared by 8 bases and J by 7 bases, with 21 bases between. The germline V gene has CDR1 SEHNR and CDR2 FQNEAQ (reference sequence). The CDR3 sequence is 15 residues long. Researchers ran the PCR with 60 Vbeta and 13 Jbeta primers. Generated by immunoSEQ multiplex PCR, the TCRdb table keeps only in-frame clones and is missing some. The repertoire holds about 210,000 clones, with more than 75% as singletons. The clonotype comes from a middle-aged man in good health and CMV-seropositive. The sample consisted of PBMCs. The chain uses TRBV7-9 and TRBJ1-3, with D perhaps TRBD1 (5 bases). CDR3 loop: CASGPGQVVSNTIYF. The CDR3 nucleotides read TGTGCCAGCGGCCCCGGACAAGTAGTTTCGAACACCATATATTTT. The complete variable domain, with remaining parts taken from reference TRBV7-9 and TRBJ1-3, reads DTGVSQNPRHKITKRGQNVTFRCDPISEHNRLYWYRQTLGQGPEFLTYFQNEAQLEKSRLLSDRFSAERPKGSFSTLEIQRTEQGDSAMYLCASGPGQVVSNTIYFGEGSWLTVV.